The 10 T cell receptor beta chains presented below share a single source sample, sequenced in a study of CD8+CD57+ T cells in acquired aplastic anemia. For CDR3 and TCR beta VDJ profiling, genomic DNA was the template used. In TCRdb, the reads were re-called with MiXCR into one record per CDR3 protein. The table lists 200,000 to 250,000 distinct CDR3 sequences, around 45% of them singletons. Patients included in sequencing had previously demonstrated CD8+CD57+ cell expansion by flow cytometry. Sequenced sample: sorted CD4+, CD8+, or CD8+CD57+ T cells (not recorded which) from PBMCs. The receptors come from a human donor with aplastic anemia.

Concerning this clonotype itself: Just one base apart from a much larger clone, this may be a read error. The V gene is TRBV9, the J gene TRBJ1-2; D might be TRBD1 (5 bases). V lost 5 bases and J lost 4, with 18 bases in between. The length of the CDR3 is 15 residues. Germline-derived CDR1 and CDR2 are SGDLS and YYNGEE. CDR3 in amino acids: CASRWGPGGGYGYTF. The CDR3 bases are TGTGCCAGCAGGTGGGGCCCGGGCGGGGGCTATGGCTACACCTTC.

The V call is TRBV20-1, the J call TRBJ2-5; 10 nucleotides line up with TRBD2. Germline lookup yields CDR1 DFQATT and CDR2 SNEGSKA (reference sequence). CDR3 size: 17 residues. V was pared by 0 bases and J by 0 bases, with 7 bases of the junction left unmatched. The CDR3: CSARDLTSGEYQETQYF. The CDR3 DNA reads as TGCAGTGCTAGAGATCTTACTAGCGGGGAATACCAAGAGACCCAGTACTTC.

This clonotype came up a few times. CDR3 DNA: TGCAGTGCTAGACCCCGGGCCAGCATGGACACTGAAGCTTTCTTT. Translating gives CSARPRASMDTEAFF. The rearrangement joins TRBV20-1 to TRBJ1-1; the D is unclear. Germline V CDR1 and CDR2: DFQATT, SNEGSKA (reference sequence). Trimming took 2 bases from V and 3 from J, leaving 16 bases between them. The CDR3 totals 15 residues.

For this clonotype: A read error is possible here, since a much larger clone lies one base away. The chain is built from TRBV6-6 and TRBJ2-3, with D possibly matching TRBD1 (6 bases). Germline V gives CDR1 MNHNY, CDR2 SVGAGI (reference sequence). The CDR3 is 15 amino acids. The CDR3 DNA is TGTGCCAACAGTTACCCGAGGACAGAGACAGATACGCAGTATTTT. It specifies CANSYPRTETDTQYF.

Written as DNA, the CDR3 is TGTGCCAGCAGCTTGATGCAGGGTGGTGGCTACACCTTC. Encoded protein: CASSLMQGGGYTF. V usage is TRBV7-2 and J usage is TRBJ1-2; a weak D match, TRBD1 (5 bases). The ends were cut back, 3 bases at V and 7 bases at J, with 12 bases in the middle. Germline V gives CDR1 SGHTA, CDR2 FQGNSA. CDR3 size: 13 residues. Full variable domain (missing parts from reference TRBV7-2 and TRBJ1-2): GAGVSQSPSNKVTEKGKDVELRCDPISGHTALYWYRQSLGQGLEFLIYFQGNSAPDKSGLPSDRFSAERTGGSVSTLTIQRTQQEDSAVYLCASSLMQGGGYTFGSGTRLTVV.

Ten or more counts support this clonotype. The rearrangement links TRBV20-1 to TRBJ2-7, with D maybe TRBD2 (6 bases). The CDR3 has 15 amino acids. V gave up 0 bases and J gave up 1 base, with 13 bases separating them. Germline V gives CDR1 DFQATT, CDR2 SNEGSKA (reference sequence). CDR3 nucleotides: TGCAGTGCTAGAGATCGGCGGGATGTGTCCTACGAGCAGTACTTC. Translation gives CSARDRRDVSYEQYF.

CDR3 region: CSARSGPRQDTQYF. For the CDR3, the DNA is TGCAGTGCTAGATCAGGACCACGCCAGGATACGCAGTATTTT. This chain uses TRBV29-1 with TRBJ2-3; D not resolved. CDR1 is SQVTM and CDR2 is ANQGSEA in the germline V gene. The CDR3 contains 14 residues.

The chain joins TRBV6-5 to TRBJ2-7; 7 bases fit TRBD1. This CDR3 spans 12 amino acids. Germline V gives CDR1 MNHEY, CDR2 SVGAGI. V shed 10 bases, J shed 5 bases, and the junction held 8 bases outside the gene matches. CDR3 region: CATKRGPDEQYV. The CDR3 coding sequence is TGTGCCACAAAAAGGGGGCCTGACGAGCAGTACGTC.

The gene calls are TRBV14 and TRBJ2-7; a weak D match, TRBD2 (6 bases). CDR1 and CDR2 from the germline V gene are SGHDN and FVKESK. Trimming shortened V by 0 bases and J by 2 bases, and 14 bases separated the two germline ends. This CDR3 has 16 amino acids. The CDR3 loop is CASSQDLRTTTYEQYF. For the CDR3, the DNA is TGTGCCAGCAGCCAAGATTTACGGACTACCACCTACGAGCAGTACTTC. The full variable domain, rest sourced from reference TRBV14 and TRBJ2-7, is EAGVTQFPSHSVIEKGQTVTLRCDPISGHDNLYWYRRVMGKEIKFLLHFVKESKQDESGMPNNRFLAERTGGTYSTLKVQPAELEDSGVYFCASSQDLRTTTYEQYFGPGTRLTVT.

The chain's CDR3 is CSVDSSTDTQYF. CDR3 DNA: TGCAGCGTTGACTCTAGCACAGATACGCAGTATTTT. The genes are TRBV29-1 and TRBJ2-3; D is unresolved. Looked up from germline, CDR1 is SQVTM and CDR2 is ANQGSEA. This CDR3 has 12 residues. V lost 3 bases, J lost 0 bases, and 4 bases lay in between.